This is a list of T cell receptor beta chains from one sample in a study of blood T cell repertoires in COVID-19. Generated by immunoSEQ multiplex PCR, the TCRdb table keeps only in-frame clones and is missing some. The repertoire holds some 340,000 clones, with approximately 90% as singletons. The sequencing input was PBMCs or T cells enriched from blood (not recorded which). These receptor sequences come from a woman aged 25 to 39 who had been exposed to COVID-19. The CDR3 runs from the conserved cysteine through the conserved F or W. The D gene is left open where the match is weak. The listing skips clone size in some rows; elsewhere it reads once, few, many or a size class.

cdr3_nt,cdr3_aa,d_call,clone_size,v_call,j_call
TGTGCCAGCAGTGTAGCGGGGGGGCCACGGGAGCAGTTCTTC,CASSVAGGPREQFF,TRBD2,-,TRBV25-1,TRBJ2-1
TGTGCCAGCAGCTTAAGCCCAGGGAGGGAGACCCAGTACTTC,CASSLSPGRETQYF,-,-,TRBV11-1,TRBJ2-5
TGTGCCAGCAGCTTTATCAGCGGGGGGGCCGCCGGGGAGCTGTTTTTT,CASSFISGGAAGELFF,TRBD2,-,TRBV7-8,TRBJ2-2
TGTGCCAGCACCGGGACAGGATCCTACAATGAGCAGTTCTTC,CASTGTGSYNEQFF,TRBD1,few,TRBV5-4,TRBJ2-1
TGTGCCAGCAGCTTGGTCCGGGGACATTCGGCTAACACCTTC,CASSLVRGHSANTF,-,once,TRBV5-6,TRBJ1-2
TGCGCCAGCAGCCAAGATCCGGGACAGACCTCTGGAAACACCATATATTTT,CASSQDPGQTSGNTIYF,TRBD1,-,TRBV4-3,TRBJ1-3
TGTGCCAGCAGCTCGGCGCGGTTGGCCGGGGAGCTGTTTTTT,CASSSARLAGELFF,-,-,TRBV7-2,TRBJ2-2
TGTGCCAGCAGTAGCAATCGCTATGGCTACACCTTC,CASSSNRYGYTF,-,few,TRBV6-2/TRBV6-3,TRBJ1-2
TGTGCCAGCAGCTTGTCGCCCAGGGGGGCTAGCAATCAGCCCCAGCATTTT,CASSLSPRGASNQPQHF,TRBD1,few,TRBV5-8,TRBJ1-5
TGTGCCAGCAGTGAATTTAGTCCAGGGGCGTCTAACTATGGCTACACCTTC,CASSEFSPGASNYGYTF,-,many,TRBV2,TRBJ1-2
TGTGCCAGCAGCTTGGGCCCCAGGGAGGTAGAGACCCAGTACTTC,CASSLGPREVETQYF,-,-,TRBV5-6,TRBJ2-5
TGCACCAGCAGCCAAGATCGCGGGGGGGAGAATGAGCAGTTCTTC,CTSSQDRGGENEQFF,-,-,TRBV1,TRBJ2-1
TGCGCCAGCAGCCAAGATTCTTTAGGGGGCGATGAAGCTTTCTTT,CASSQDSLGGDEAFF,TRBD1,once,TRBV4-3,TRBJ1-1
TGCAGCGTTGCCGGGACAACGACCGGGGAGCTGTTTTTT,CSVAGTTTGELFF,-,-,TRBV29-1,TRBJ2-2
TGTGCCAGCAGCTTGAGTGACAGCCCCTATGGCTACACCTTC,CASSLSDSPYGYTF,-,once,TRBV5-5,TRBJ1-2
TGTGCCACCAGCAGAGTTCCGGGACAGGAACAGAACACTGAAGCTTTCTTT,CATSRVPGQEQNTEAFF,TRBD1,-,TRBV15,TRBJ1-1
TGTGCCAGCAGTTCGTACAGGGCAAACACCGGGGAGCTGTTTTTT,CASSSYRANTGELFF,-,few,TRBV27,TRBJ2-2
TGTGCCAGCAGTTCGGCGCAAAGAGGTGGCTACACCTTC,CASSSAQRGGYTF,-,-,TRBV12-3/TRBV12-4,TRBJ1-2
TGTGCCAGCAGTTCTTTCAGGGGAGCGGGGGCCCCATCCATTCAGTACTTC,CASSSFRGAGAPSIQYF,TRBD2,-,TRBV5-6,TRBJ2-4
TGTGCCATCAGTGAGCCGGGACAGGGGTTCTATGGCTACACCTTC,CAISEPGQGFYGYTF,TRBD1,few,TRBV10-3,TRBJ1-2
TGTGCCAGCAGCTCGCGAAGAGGGAATAATGATAAACTGTTTTTT,CASSSRRGNNDKLFF,-,-,TRBV5-5,TRBJ1-4
TGTGCCAGCAGTCAGACAGGGAGTAGTGAAAAACTGTTTTTT,CASSQTGSSEKLFF,TRBD1,-,TRBV2,TRBJ1-4
TGTGCCAGCTCTTCGACCTTGGGAGTCAGCACAGATACGCAGTATTTT,CASSSTLGVSTDTQYF,-,-,TRBV18,TRBJ2-3
TGTGCCAGCAGCTTTTCACACCAGTACGAGCAGTACTTC,CASSFSHQYEQYF,-,-,TRBV7-4,TRBJ2-7
TGCAGCGTTGAAGATCGGGGAGGCTATGGCTACACCTTC,CSVEDRGGYGYTF,-,-,TRBV29-1,TRBJ1-2
TGTGCCAGCAGCCCCGGGACAGGGGGGTACGAGCAGTACTTC,CASSPGTGGYEQYF,TRBD1,once,TRBV7-2,TRBJ2-7
TGTGCCAGCAGCTTCCAAGGTTTGGGACAGCTCTATGGCTACACCTTC,CASSFQGLGQLYGYTF,-,-,TRBV21-1,TRBJ1-2
TGTGCCAGCAGCCAAATACACGGGACAGGGGGCAAAATTAACACTGAAGCTTTCTTT,CASSQIHGTGGKINTEAFF,TRBD1,few,TRBV14,TRBJ1-1
TGTGCCTGGAGTAAGGGACAGCCTGGCTATGGCTACACCTTC,CAWSKGQPGYGYTF,TRBD1,-,TRBV30,TRBJ1-2
TGCGCCAGCAGCCAAGACACCTATGGCTACACCTTC,CASSQDTYGYTF,-,-,TRBV5-1,TRBJ1-2
TGTGCCAGCTCGCCGGGAGGTAGAGGAGGCTACACCTTC,CASSPGGRGGYTF,-,-,TRBV18,TRBJ1-2
TGTGCCAGCACCGCGACAGGGACCTACAATGAGCAGTTCTTC,CASTATGTYNEQFF,-,-,TRBV21-1,TRBJ2-1
TGTGCCAGCAGCCTAGCGGGGGGCCCCAATGAGCAGTTCTTC,CASSLAGGPNEQFF,TRBD2,-,TRBV5-4,TRBJ2-1
TGCAGCGTTGTAAGGGGGGGGAACACTGAAGCTTTCTTT,CSVVRGGNTEAFF,-,-,TRBV29-1,TRBJ1-1
TGTGCCAGCAGTTCGCTAGCCGGCGACGAGCAGTACTTC,CASSSLAGDEQYF,-,-,TRBV27,TRBJ2-7
TGTGCCTGGGGCCATGCCCCCAGGTATTCACCCCTCCACTTT,CAWGHAPRYSPLHF,-,-,TRBV30,TRBJ1-6
TGTGCCAGCTCACCACCTAGGGGTAGGGGAAGCGTAAGCTCCTACGAGCAGTACTTC,CASSPPRGRGSVSSYEQYF,-,-,TRBV18,TRBJ2-7
TGTGCCAGCAGCTTAGGCTTGGAGAGCTACGAGCAGTACTTC,CASSLGLESYEQYF,-,-,TRBV11-2,TRBJ2-7
TGTGCCAGCAGTGAAGGGACAGGGGTCTCTGGAAACACCATATATTTT,CASSEGTGVSGNTIYF,TRBD1,-,TRBV2,TRBJ1-3
TGCGCCAGCAGTTCTCAGAATTTCCGAGACAGCTATGGCTACACCTTC,CASSSQNFRDSYGYTF,-,-,TRBV5-1,TRBJ1-2
TGTGCCATCAGTGGACAGGGAATTCGCTATGGCTACACCTTC,CAISGQGIRYGYTF,TRBD1,-,TRBV10-3,TRBJ1-2
TGTGCCAGCAGCGTAGGTAGCGGGGGGGAGTACGAGCAGTACTTC,CASSVGSGGEYEQYF,TRBD2,-,TRBV9,TRBJ2-7
TGTGCCAGCAGCCCGACTCTCCGGATCGACGACACCTTC,CASSPTLRIDDTF,-,-,TRBV13,TRBJ1-2
TGTGCCAGCAGCCAGGGCACGTGGGATCAGCCCCAGCATTTT,CASSQGTWDQPQHF,-,-,TRBV9,TRBJ1-5
TGTGCCAGCAGTGAAGCGCGACAGTTTAACTATGGCTACACCTTC,CASSEARQFNYGYTF,-,few,TRBV2,TRBJ1-2